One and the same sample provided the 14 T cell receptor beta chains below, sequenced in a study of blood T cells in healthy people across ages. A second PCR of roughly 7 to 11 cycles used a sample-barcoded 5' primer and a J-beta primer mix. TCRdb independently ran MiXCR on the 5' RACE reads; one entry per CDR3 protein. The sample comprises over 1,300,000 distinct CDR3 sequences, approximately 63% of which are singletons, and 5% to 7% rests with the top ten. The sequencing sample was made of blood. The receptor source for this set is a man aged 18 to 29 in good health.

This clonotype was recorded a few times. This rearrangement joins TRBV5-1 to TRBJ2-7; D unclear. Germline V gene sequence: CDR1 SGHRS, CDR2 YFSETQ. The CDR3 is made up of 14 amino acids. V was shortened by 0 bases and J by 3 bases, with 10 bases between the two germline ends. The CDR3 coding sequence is TGCGCCAGCAGCTTGGCAACATTAGACTACGAGCAGTACTTC. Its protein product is CASSLATLDYEQYF. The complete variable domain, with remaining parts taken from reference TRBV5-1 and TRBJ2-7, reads KAGVTQTPRYLIKTRGQQVTLSCSPISGHRSVSWYQQTPGQGLQFLFEYFSETQRNKGNFPGRFSGRQFSNSRSEMNVSTLELGDSALYLCASSLATLDYEQYFGPGTRLTVT.

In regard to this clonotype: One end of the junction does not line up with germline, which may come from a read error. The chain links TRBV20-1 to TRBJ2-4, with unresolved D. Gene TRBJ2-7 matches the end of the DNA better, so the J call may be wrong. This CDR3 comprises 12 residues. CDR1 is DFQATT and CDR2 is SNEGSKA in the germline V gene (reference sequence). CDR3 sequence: CSAGEQSYEQYF. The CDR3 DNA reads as TGCAGTGCTGGAGAACAGTCCTACGAGCAGTACTTC.

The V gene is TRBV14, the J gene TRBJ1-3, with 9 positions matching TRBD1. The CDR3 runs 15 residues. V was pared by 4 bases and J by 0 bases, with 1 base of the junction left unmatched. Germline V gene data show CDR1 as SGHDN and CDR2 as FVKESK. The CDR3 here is CASSPTGGSGNTIYF. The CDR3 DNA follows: TGTGCCAGCAGCCCGACAGGGGGCTCTGGAAACACCATATATTTT.

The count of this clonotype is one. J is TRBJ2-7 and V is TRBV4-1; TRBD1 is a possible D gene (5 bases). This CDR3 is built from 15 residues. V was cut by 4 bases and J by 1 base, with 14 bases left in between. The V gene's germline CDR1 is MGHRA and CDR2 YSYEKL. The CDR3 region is CASSLILDSSYEQYF. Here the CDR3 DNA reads TGCGCCAGCAGCCTTATATTAGACAGTTCCTACGAGCAGTACTTC.

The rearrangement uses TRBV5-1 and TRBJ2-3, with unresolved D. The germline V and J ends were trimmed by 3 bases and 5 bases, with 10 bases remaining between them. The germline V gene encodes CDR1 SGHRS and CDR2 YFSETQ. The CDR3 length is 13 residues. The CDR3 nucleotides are TGCGCCAGCAGCTCGCCGACCCTAGATACGCAGTATTTT. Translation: CASSSPTLDTQYF.

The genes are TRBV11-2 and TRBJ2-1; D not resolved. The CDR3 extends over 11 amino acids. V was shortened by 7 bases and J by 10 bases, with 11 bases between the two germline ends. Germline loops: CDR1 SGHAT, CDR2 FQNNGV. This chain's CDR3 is CASTYIGEQFF. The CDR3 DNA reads TGTGCCAGCACCTATATCGGGGAGCAGTTCTTC.

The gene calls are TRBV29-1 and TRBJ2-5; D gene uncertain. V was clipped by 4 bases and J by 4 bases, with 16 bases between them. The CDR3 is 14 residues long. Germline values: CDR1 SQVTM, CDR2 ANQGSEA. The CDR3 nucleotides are TGCAGCGTTGTTCTAGTAGGGCACCGAGAGACCCAGTACTTC. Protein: CSVVLVGHRETQYF.

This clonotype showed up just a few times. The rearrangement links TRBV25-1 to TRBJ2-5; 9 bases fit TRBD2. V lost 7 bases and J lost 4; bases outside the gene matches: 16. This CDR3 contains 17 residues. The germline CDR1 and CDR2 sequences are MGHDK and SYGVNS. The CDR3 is CASKVDLAGARAETQYF. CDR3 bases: TGTGCCAGCAAAGTGGATTTAGCGGGAGCCAGGGCAGAGACCCAGTACTTC.

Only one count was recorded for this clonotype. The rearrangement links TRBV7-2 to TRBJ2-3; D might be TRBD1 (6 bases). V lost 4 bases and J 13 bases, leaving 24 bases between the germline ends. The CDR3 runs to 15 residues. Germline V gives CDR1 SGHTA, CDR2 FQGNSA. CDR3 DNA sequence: TGTGCCAGCAGCTCCAGAACAGGGTCCCCCCAAGTGGAGTATTTT. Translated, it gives CASSSRTGSPQVEYF.

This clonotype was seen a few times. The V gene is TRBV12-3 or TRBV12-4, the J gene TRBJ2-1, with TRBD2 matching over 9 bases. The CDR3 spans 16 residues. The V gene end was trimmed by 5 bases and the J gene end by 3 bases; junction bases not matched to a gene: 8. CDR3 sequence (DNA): TGTGCCAGCAGTACCCCGGGACTAGCCCACTACAATGAGCAGTTCTTC. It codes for CASSTPGLAHYNEQFF.

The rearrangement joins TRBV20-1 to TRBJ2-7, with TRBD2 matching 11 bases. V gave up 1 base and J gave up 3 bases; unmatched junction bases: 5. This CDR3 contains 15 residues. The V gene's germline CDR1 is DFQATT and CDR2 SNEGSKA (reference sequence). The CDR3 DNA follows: TGCAGTGCTAGAGTTCTAGCGGGAGGTCTCTACGAGCAGTACTTC. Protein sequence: CSARVLAGGLYEQYF.

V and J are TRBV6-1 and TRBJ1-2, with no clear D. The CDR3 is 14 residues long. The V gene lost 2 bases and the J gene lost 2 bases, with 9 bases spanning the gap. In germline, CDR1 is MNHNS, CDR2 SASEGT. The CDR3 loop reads CASSENVGNYGYTF. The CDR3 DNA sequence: TGTGCCAGCAGTGAAAACGTAGGGAACTATGGCTACACCTTC.

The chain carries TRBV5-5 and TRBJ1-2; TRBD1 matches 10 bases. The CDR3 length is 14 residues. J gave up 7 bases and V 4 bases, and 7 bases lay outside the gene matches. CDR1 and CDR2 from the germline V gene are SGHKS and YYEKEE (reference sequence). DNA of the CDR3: TGTGCCAGCAGCGGGGGGACAGGGGTTCCTGGCTACACCTTC. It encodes CASSGGTGVPGYTF.

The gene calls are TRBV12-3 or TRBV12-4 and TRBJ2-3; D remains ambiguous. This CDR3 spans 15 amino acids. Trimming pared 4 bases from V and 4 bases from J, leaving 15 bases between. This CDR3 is CASSSRETYPDTQYF. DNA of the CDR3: TGTGCCAGCAGTTCAAGAGAGACTTACCCAGATACGCAGTATTTT.